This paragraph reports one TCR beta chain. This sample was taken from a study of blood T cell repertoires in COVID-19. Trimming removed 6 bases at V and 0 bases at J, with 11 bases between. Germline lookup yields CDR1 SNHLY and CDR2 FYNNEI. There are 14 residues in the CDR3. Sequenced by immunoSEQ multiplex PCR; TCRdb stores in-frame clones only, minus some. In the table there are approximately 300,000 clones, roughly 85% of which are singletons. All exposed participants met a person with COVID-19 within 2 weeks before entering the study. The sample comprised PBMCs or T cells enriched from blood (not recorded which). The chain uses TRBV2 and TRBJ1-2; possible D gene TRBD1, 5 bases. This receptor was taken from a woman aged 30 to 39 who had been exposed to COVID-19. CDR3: CASRDSDSNYGYTF. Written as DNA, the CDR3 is TGTGCCAGCAGAGACAGCGATTCTAACTATGGCTACACCTTC. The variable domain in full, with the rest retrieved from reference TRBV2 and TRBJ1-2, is EPEVTQTPSHQVTQMGQEVILRCVPISNHLYFYWYRQILGQKVEFLVSFYNNEISEKSEIFDDQFSVERPDGSNFTLKIRSTKLEDSAMYFCASRDSDSNYGYTFGSGTRLTVV.